Listed here are 4 T cell receptor beta chains from one sample, sequenced in a study of T-cell memory formation after mild COVID-19. TCRdb re-called the 5' RACE reads with MiXCR, one entry per CDR3 protein. The sample has some 320,000 distinct CDR3 sequences, less than 20% seen once. Specimen: PBMCs or a T cell subset sorted from them (not recorded which). The receptors originated from a man in his late teens or twenties who had mild COVID-19 (a few samples of this study predate the infection). Cell type and time point are not known.

The rearrangement joins TRBV27 to TRBJ2-3; 7 bases agree with TRBD1. Germline V CDR1 and CDR2: MNHEY, SMNVEV (reference sequence). V shed 7 bases and J 5 bases; nucleotides not matched to a gene: 9. There are 14 residues in the CDR3. This chain's CDR3 is CASTGDRSVDTQYF. CDR3 coding DNA: TGTGCCAGCACCGGGGACAGATCTGTAGATACGCAGTATTTT.

Many counts were recorded for this clonotype. The rearrangement joins TRBV7-2 to TRBJ2-1; weak D call: TRBD1 (6 bases). Germline V gene sequence: CDR1 SGHTA, CDR2 FQGNSA. Trimming shortened V by 1 base and J by 3 bases, and 10 bases separated the two germline ends. This CDR3 is 15 amino acids long. CDR3 loop: CASSLGQGNYNEQFF. CDR3 bases: TGTGCCAGCAGCTTAGGTCAGGGGAACTACAATGAGCAGTTCTTC.

This chain connects TRBV7-9 to TRBJ1-3; maybe TRBD1 (6 bases). The CDR3 runs 15 residues. Trimming cost V 5 bases and J 0 bases, with 11 bases left between them. CDR1 SEHNR and CDR2 FQNEAQ come from the germline V gene (reference sequence). CDR3 sequence reads: CASSVQGLSGNTIYF. DNA for the CDR3: TGTGCCAGCAGCGTACAGGGACTCTCTGGAAACACCATATATTTT.

This clonotype was seen more than once but under ten times. This chain's CDR3 is CASSLNPGQGGRGNQPQHF. CDR3 in DNA: TGTGCCAGCAGCTTAAACCCAGGACAGGGGGGTAGGGGCAATCAGCCCCAGCATTTT. The chain combines TRBV7-2 with TRBJ1-5, with 10 bases lining up with TRBD1. V was pared by 2 bases and J by 2 bases, with 12 bases of the junction left unmatched. Germline-derived CDR1 and CDR2 are SGHTA and FQGNSA. CDR3 length: 19 residues.